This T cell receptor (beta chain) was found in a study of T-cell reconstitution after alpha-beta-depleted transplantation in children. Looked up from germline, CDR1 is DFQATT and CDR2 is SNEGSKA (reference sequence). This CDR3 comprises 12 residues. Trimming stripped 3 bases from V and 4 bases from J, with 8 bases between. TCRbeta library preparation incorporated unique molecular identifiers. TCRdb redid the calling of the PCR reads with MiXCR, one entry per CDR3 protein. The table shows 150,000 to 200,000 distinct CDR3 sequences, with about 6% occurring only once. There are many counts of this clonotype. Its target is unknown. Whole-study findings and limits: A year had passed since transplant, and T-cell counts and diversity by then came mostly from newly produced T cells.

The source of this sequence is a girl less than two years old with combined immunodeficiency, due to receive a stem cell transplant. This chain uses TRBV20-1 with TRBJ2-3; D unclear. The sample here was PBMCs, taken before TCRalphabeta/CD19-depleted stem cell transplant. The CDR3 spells CSARATPDTQYF. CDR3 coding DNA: TGCAGTGCTAGGGCTACTCCAGATACGCAGTATTTT.